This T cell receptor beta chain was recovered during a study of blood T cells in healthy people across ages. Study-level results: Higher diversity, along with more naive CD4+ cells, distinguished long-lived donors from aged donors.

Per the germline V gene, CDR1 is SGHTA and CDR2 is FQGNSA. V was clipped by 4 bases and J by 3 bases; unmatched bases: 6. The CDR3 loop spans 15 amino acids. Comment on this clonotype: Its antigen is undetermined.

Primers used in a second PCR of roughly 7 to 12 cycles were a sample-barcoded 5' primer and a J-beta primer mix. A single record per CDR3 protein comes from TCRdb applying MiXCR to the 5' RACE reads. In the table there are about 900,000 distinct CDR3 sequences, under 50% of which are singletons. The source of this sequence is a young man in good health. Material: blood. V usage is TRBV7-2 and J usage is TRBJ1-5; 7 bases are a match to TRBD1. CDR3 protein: CASSSMTGNNQPQHF. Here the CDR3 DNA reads TGTGCCAGCAGCTCGATGACAGGGAACAATCAGCCCCAGCATTTT.